This T cell receptor (beta chain) was sequenced during a study of a mutant IDH1 vaccine in newly diagnosed glioma. Broader study findings: Of the patients, around 93% had vaccine-induced immune responses.

Time point meaning: week 35, safety follow-up. Each vaccine dose was 300 ug of mutant IDH1 20-mer peptide, with topical imiquimod. The donor cohort comprised cases of new WHO grade 3 or 4 IDH1-mutant, ATRX-lost astrocytoma. Only in-frame clones appear in the TCRdb table, and some are missing; sequencing was by immunoSEQ multiplex PCR. Of some 44,000 clones listed, 65% to 90% are singletons. Worth noting for this clone: The target antigen is unknown.

CDR1 is SQVTM, CDR2 ANQGSEA, per germline. The V and J ends lost 3 bases and 0 bases respectively, with 9 bases between them. The CDR3 contains 13 residues. The material was PBMCs, obtained from a glioma patient whose treatment included an IDH1 peptide vaccine. The chain has TRBV29-1 and TRBJ2-7, with D possibly being TRBD1 (5 bases). This sequence was found in a woman in her fifties or sixties with glioma. The CDR3 loop is CSVDTRDSYEQYF. The CDR3 DNA reads TGCAGCGTTGATACCAGGGACTCCTACGAGCAGTACTTC.